The TCR beta chain under discussion was sequenced for a study of blood T cell repertoires in COVID-19. The V and J ends lost 7 bases and 11 bases respectively, with 20 bases between them. The CDR3 covers 13 residues. Per germline, CDR1 MDHEN and CDR2 SYDVKM. Sequenced by immunoSEQ multiplex PCR; TCRdb stores in-frame clones only, minus some. The repertoire has more than 11,000 clones, 75% to 90% of them found once; the top ten carry nearly 15%. Specimen: peripheral blood. This TCR was recovered from a man aged 45 to 65 with active COVID-19. V gene TRBV28 combines with J gene TRBJ1-1; no firm D call. CDR3: CASMVAVLSWAFF. CDR3 in DNA: TGTGCCAGCATGGTGGCGGTACTATCTTGGGCTTTCTTT.